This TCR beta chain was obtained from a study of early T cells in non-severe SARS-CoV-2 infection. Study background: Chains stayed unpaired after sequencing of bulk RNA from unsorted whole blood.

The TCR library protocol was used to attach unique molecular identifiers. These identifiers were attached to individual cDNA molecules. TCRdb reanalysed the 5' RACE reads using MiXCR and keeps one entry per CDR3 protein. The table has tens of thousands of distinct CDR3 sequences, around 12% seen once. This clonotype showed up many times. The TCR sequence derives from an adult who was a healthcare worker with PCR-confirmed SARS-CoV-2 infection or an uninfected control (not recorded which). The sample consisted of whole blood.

The CDR3 loop is CASSAGSWNTQYF. DNA of the CDR3: TGTGCCAGCAGTGCCGGATCTTGGAATACGCAGTATTTT. This sequence joins TRBV6-2 or TRBV6-3 and TRBJ2-3; D not resolved. Trimming stripped 5 bases from V and 7 bases from J, with 13 bases between. CDR3 length: 13 residues. Germline V gene lookup returns CDR1 MNHEY and CDR2 SVGEGT.